The rows below give T cell receptor beta chains drawn from one sample of a study of identifying expanded T cells in peripheral blood. Sequencing used immunoSEQ multiplex PCR; TCRdb keeps in-frame clones, though not all of them. The table has 80,000 to 90,000 clones, more than 75% seen once. Input material: blood. These receptors came from a person aged 18-70 years in good health. The CDR3 runs from the conserved cysteine through the conserved F or W. The order of the fields is D gene, clone size, V gene, J gene, CDR3 protein, CDR3 DNA. D genes are given only for firm matches. Not every row has a clone size; where given, it reads once, few, many or a size class.

d_gene: NA; abundance: NA; v_gene: TRBV6-6; j_gene: TRBJ2-7; CDR3aa: CASSYSVIEGEDEQYF; CDR3nt: TGTGCCAGCAGTTACTCGGTCATTGAGGGGGAAGACGAGCAGTACTTC
d_gene: NA; abundance: few; v_gene: TRBV9; j_gene: TRBJ1-5; CDR3aa: CASSPGPGPLQPQHF; CDR3nt: TGTGCCAGCAGCCCCGGCCCGGGACCGCTTCAGCCCCAGCATTTT
d_gene: TRBD1; abundance: NA; v_gene: TRBV5-5; j_gene: TRBJ1-1; CDR3aa: CASSLTGGGHTEAFF; CDR3nt: TGTGCCAGCAGCTTGACAGGGGGCGGACACACTGAAGCTTTCTTT
d_gene: NA; abundance: NA; v_gene: TRBV25-1; j_gene: TRBJ1-2; CDR3aa: CASSEFHGYTF; CDR3nt: TGTGCCAGCAGTGAGTTCCATGGCTACACCTTC
d_gene: TRBD1; abundance: NA; v_gene: TRBV5-8; j_gene: TRBJ2-5; CDR3aa: CASSWGQGPRGTQYF; CDR3nt: TGTGCCAGCAGCTGGGGACAGGGGCCGCGGGGGACCCAGTACTTC
d_gene: NA; abundance: NA; v_gene: TRBV11-3; j_gene: TRBJ1-1; CDR3aa: CASSSRTTEAFF; CDR3nt: TGTGCCAGCAGCTCCCGCACCACTGAAGCTTTCTTT
d_gene: NA; abundance: NA; v_gene: TRBV13; j_gene: TRBJ1-1; CDR3aa: CASSFTPGQMNTEAFF; CDR3nt: TGTGCCAGCAGCTTTACCCCCGGACAGATGAACACTGAAGCTTTCTTT
d_gene: NA; abundance: NA; v_gene: TRBV4-3; j_gene: TRBJ2-6; CDR3aa: CASSQAHTRTGANVLTF; CDR3nt: TGCGCCAGCAGCCAAGCCCATACCAGGACTGGGGCCAACGTCCTGACTTTC
d_gene: NA; abundance: NA; v_gene: TRBV9; j_gene: TRBJ2-1; CDR3aa: CASSIYRRSSYNEQFF; CDR3nt: TGTGCCAGCAGCATATACAGGAGGAGCTCCTACAATGAGCAGTTCTTC
d_gene: NA; abundance: NA; v_gene: TRBV25-1; j_gene: TRBJ2-5; CDR3aa: CASGVQTQYF; CDR3nt: TGTGCCAGCGGGGTGCAGACCCAGTACTTC
d_gene: NA; abundance: NA; v_gene: TRBV28; j_gene: TRBJ2-1; CDR3aa: CASINPGTVPFF; CDR3nt: TGTGCCAGCATCAACCCCGGGACGGTTCCGTTCTTC
d_gene: NA; abundance: NA; v_gene: TRBV5-5; j_gene: TRBJ1-5; CDR3aa: CASSFIGQPQHF; CDR3nt: TGTGCCAGCAGCTTTATTGGGCAGCCCCAGCATTTT
d_gene: TRBD2; abundance: once; v_gene: TRBV7-8; j_gene: TRBJ2-5; CDR3aa: CASSQAGGPPETQYF; CDR3nt: TGTGCCAGCAGCCAAGCGGGGGGGCCCCCAGAGACCCAGTACTTC
d_gene: NA; abundance: NA; v_gene: TRBV18; j_gene: TRBJ2-7; CDR3aa: CASSPKGSYEQYF; CDR3nt: TGTGCCAGCTCACCAAAGGGTTCCTACGAGCAGTACTTC
d_gene: NA; abundance: NA; v_gene: TRBV4-3; j_gene: TRBJ1-6; CDR3aa: CASSQGWTSPPLHF; CDR3nt: TGCGCCAGCAGCCAAGGATGGACGTCCCCCCCCCTCCACTTT
d_gene: TRBD1; abundance: once; v_gene: TRBV7-9; j_gene: TRBJ1-1; CDR3aa: CASSLGQREAFF; CDR3nt: TGTGCCAGCAGCTTGGGACAGCGTGAAGCTTTCTTT
d_gene: NA; abundance: NA; v_gene: TRBV19; j_gene: TRBJ1-2; CDR3aa: CASRSSLGRNYGYTF; CDR3nt: TGTGCCAGTAGATCTTCTCTGGGCAGGAACTATGGCTACACCTTC
d_gene: NA; abundance: NA; v_gene: TRBV5-4; j_gene: TRBJ1-3; CDR3aa: CASSFPSGNTIYF; CDR3nt: TGTGCCAGCAGCTTCCCGTCAGGAAACACCATATATTTT
d_gene: NA; abundance: NA; v_gene: TRBV27; j_gene: TRBJ1-5; CDR3aa: CASSLSRDQPQHF; CDR3nt: TGTGCCAGCAGTTTGAGTCGAGATCAGCCCCAGCATTTT
d_gene: NA; abundance: NA; v_gene: TRBV7-7; j_gene: TRBJ1-1; CDR3aa: CASSRSGNTEAFF; CDR3nt: TGTGCCAGCAGCCGATCAGGGAACACTGAAGCTTTCTTT
d_gene: NA; abundance: NA; v_gene: TRBV30; j_gene: TRBJ1-4; CDR3aa: CAWSRVGRVANEKLFF; CDR3nt: TGTGCCTGGAGTAGGGTGGGTCGGGTAGCTAATGAAAAACTGTTTTTT
d_gene: TRBD1; abundance: NA; v_gene: TRBV6-5; j_gene: TRBJ1-1; CDR3aa: CASSYEGRGRGGAFF; CDR3nt: TGTGCCAGCAGTTATGAGGGCAGGGGGCGCGGGGGAGCTTTCTTT
d_gene: TRBD2; abundance: NA; v_gene: TRBV7-2; j_gene: TRBJ2-2; CDR3aa: CASTTRAGVGTGELFF; CDR3nt: TGTGCCAGCACCACCCGCGCGGGGGTGGGCACCGGGGAGCTGTTTTTT
d_gene: TRBD1; abundance: NA; v_gene: TRBV29-1; j_gene: TRBJ2-2; CDR3aa: CSVAGTATGELFF; CDR3nt: TGCAGCGTAGCAGGGACAGCGACCGGGGAGCTGTTTTTT
d_gene: NA; abundance: NA; v_gene: TRBV5-4; j_gene: TRBJ2-6; CDR3aa: CASSRQASGANVLTF; CDR3nt: TGTGCCAGCAGCCGACAAGCGTCTGGGGCCAACGTCCTGACTTTC
d_gene: NA; abundance: NA; v_gene: TRBV10-3; j_gene: TRBJ2-5; CDR3aa: CAIRGAGAQETQYF; CDR3nt: TGTGCCATTCGTGGTGCGGGGGCACAAGAGACCCAGTACTTC
d_gene: NA; abundance: NA; v_gene: TRBV10-2; j_gene: TRBJ2-7; CDR3aa: CASRGISYEQYF; CDR3nt: TGCGCCAGCAGGGGAATTTCCTACGAGCAGTACTTC
d_gene: NA; abundance: NA; v_gene: TRBV10-3; j_gene: TRBJ2-7; CDR3aa: CAIRGGGQNSYEQYF; CDR3nt: TGTGCCATTCGGGGAGGGGGACAGAACTCCTACGAGCAGTACTTC
d_gene: NA; abundance: once; v_gene: TRBV27; j_gene: TRBJ1-6; CDR3aa: CASSFFPGRASNSPLHF; CDR3nt: TGTGCCAGCAGTTTCTTCCCGGGGCGAGCTAGTAATTCACCCCTCCACTTT
d_gene: TRBD1; abundance: NA; v_gene: TRBV9; j_gene: TRBJ1-6; CDR3aa: CASSVASTGGIGSPLHF; CDR3nt: TGTGCCAGCAGCGTAGCTTCGACAGGGGGAATAGGTTCACCCCTCCACTTT
d_gene: NA; abundance: NA; v_gene: TRBV30; j_gene: TRBJ1-4; CDR3aa: CAWSETFGTHEKLFF; CDR3nt: TGTGCCTGGAGTGAGACCTTCGGGACACATGAAAAACTGTTTTTT
d_gene: NA; abundance: NA; v_gene: TRBV5-6; j_gene: TRBJ1-2; CDR3aa: CASSFQGIYGYTF; CDR3nt: TGTGCCAGCAGCTTCCAGGGGATCTATGGCTACACCTTC
d_gene: NA; abundance: NA; v_gene: TRBV7-5; j_gene: TRBJ2-7; CDR3aa: CARSLEPIYEQYF; CDR3nt: TGTGCCAGAAGCTTAGAGCCTATCTACGAGCAGTACTTC
d_gene: NA; abundance: NA; v_gene: TRBV4-2; j_gene: TRBJ1-1; CDR3aa: CASSLENGEAFF; CDR3nt: TGTGCCAGCAGCTTGGAGAACGGTGAAGCTTTCTTT
d_gene: TRBD1; abundance: NA; v_gene: TRBV18; j_gene: TRBJ1-1; CDR3aa: CASSPGQAVPYHLNTEAFF; CDR3nt: TGTGCCAGCTCACCGGGACAGGCCGTCCCTTACCACTTGAACACTGAAGCTTTCTTT
d_gene: TRBD2; abundance: NA; v_gene: TRBV7-2; j_gene: TRBJ2-1; CDR3aa: CASSRRVAGAYNEQFF; CDR3nt: TGTGCCAGCAGTCGGAGGGTAGCGGGGGCCTACAATGAGCAGTTCTTC
d_gene: NA; abundance: once; v_gene: TRBV30; j_gene: TRBJ1-5; CDR3aa: CAWSSLDSQPQHF; CDR3nt: TGTGCCTGGAGTTCCCTGGACAGTCAGCCCCAGCATTTT
d_gene: TRBD2; abundance: NA; v_gene: TRBV19; j_gene: TRBJ2-2; CDR3aa: CASSIGGLVTGELFF; CDR3nt: TGTGCCAGTAGTATTGGGGGACTAGTAACCGGGGAGCTGTTTTTT
d_gene: NA; abundance: NA; v_gene: TRBV2; j_gene: TRBJ2-7; CDR3aa: CASNPGRGSYEQYF; CDR3nt: TGTGCCAGCAATCCGGGACGGGGATCCTACGAGCAGTACTTC
d_gene: NA; abundance: NA; v_gene: TRBV6-6; j_gene: TRBJ2-2; CDR3aa: CASRRDSANTGELFF; CDR3nt: TGTGCCAGCAGACGGGACTCTGCGAACACCGGGGAGCTGTTTTTT
d_gene: TRBD1; abundance: NA; v_gene: TRBV6-5; j_gene: TRBJ1-1; CDR3aa: CASSSQQGTEAFF; CDR3nt: TGTGCCAGCAGTTCCCAACAGGGGACTGAAGCTTTCTTT
d_gene: TRBD1; abundance: NA; v_gene: TRBV5-1; j_gene: TRBJ2-7; CDR3aa: CASSTGTGVVYEQYF; CDR3nt: TGCGCCAGCAGCACGGGGACAGGCGTCGTCTACGAGCAGTACTTC
d_gene: NA; abundance: NA; v_gene: TRBV7-2; j_gene: TRBJ1-2; CDR3aa: CASSLAFLSQPPYGYTF; CDR3nt: TGTGCCAGCAGCTTAGCCTTTCTGAGCCAACCCCCCTATGGCTACACCTTC
d_gene: NA; abundance: NA; v_gene: TRBV7-2; j_gene: TRBJ1-5; CDR3aa: CASSLALGQPQHF; CDR3nt: TGTGCCAGCAGCTTAGCGCTTGGTCAGCCCCAGCATTTT
d_gene: NA; abundance: once; v_gene: TRBV6-5; j_gene: TRBJ2-7; CDR3aa: CASTGGYEQYF; CDR3nt: TGTGCCAGCACTGGCGGCTACGAGCAGTACTTC
d_gene: NA; abundance: NA; v_gene: TRBV30; j_gene: TRBJ2-7; CDR3aa: CAWSVLSYEQYF; CDR3nt: TGTGCCTGGAGTGTACTTTCCTACGAGCAGTACTTC
d_gene: NA; abundance: once; v_gene: TRBV5-6; j_gene: TRBJ1-1; CDR3aa: CASSHLSPAEAFF; CDR3nt: TGTGCCAGCAGCCACCTATCCCCCGCAGAAGCTTTCTTT
d_gene: NA; abundance: once; v_gene: TRBV27; j_gene: TRBJ2-7; CDR3aa: CASSPWAGQSYEQYF; CDR3nt: TGTGCCAGCAGTCCTTGGGCCGGCCAATCCTACGAGCAGTACTTC
d_gene: TRBD2; abundance: NA; v_gene: TRBV5-5; j_gene: TRBJ2-1; CDR3aa: CASSLVLAGYNEQFF; CDR3nt: TGTGCCAGCAGCTTGGTCCTAGCGGGGTACAATGAGCAGTTCTTC
d_gene: TRBD1; abundance: NA; v_gene: TRBV5-4; j_gene: TRBJ1-1; CDR3aa: CASSLGTGNTEAFF; CDR3nt: TGTGCCAGCAGCTTGGGGACAGGTAACACTGAAGCTTTCTTT
d_gene: TRBD1; abundance: few; v_gene: TRBV6-5; j_gene: TRBJ1-2; CDR3aa: CASRETGPHYGYTF; CDR3nt: TGTGCCAGCAGGGAGACAGGGCCCCACTATGGCTACACCTTC